This T cell receptor beta chain originates from a study of cytomegalovirus exposure and HLA in healthy donors. Study-level information: Sequencing of about 179 million T cells in an earlier analysis found 100 million or so unique TCR beta sequences.

This clone was found a few times. The PCR employed 60 Vbeta primers together with 13 Jbeta primers. This table comes from immunoSEQ multiplex PCR, and its TCRdb copy is limited to in-frame clones, with some not included. The sample carries more than 140,000 clones, roughly 85% recorded once. Germline CDR1 SGHDT, CDR2 YYEEEE. The J segment lost 6 bases and the V segment lost 0 bases, leaving 6 bases of the junction unmatched. The CDR3 runs 15 residues. Sequenced sample: PBMCs. The chain employs TRBV5-6 and TRBJ2-3; 8 nucleotides line up with TRBD1. The sequence came from a male donor in good health and CMV-seronegative. The DNA of the CDR3 is TGTGCCAGCAGCTTGGAGTACCAGGGGGCGGATACGCAGTATTTT. This sequence encodes CASSLEYQGADTQYF.